Listed here are 25 T cell receptor beta chains from one sample, sequenced in a study of T cell repertoires in cytomegalovirus infection. TCRdb used MiXCR to reprocess the reads, holding one entry per CDR3 protein. The sample carries approximately 910,000 distinct CDR3 sequences, around 29% recorded once. These receptors have no known antigen. The material sequenced was cultured CD8+ T cells from PBMCs, taken from culture after CMV antigen stimulation. The origin of the receptors is a human donor in good health (CMV status not recorded). Some clones in this sample may be carry-over from other donors' samples.

Concerning this clonotype: This clone may be a read error of a much larger clone one base away. The genes are TRBV6-1 and TRBJ2-5, with 7 bases that match TRBD2. The CDR3 is 16 amino acids. Unmatched junction bases numbered 13, after V lost 7 bases and J lost 2 bases. The V gene's germline CDR1 is MNHNS and CDR2 SASEGT. CDR3 loop: CASNLNGAGLQETQYF. CDR3 bases: TGTGCCAGCAATCTCAATGGAGCGGGGCTACAAGAGACCCAGTACTTC.

The V call is TRBV12-3 or TRBV12-4, the J call TRBJ1-6; unclear D gene. The CDR3 totals 12 residues. V was shortened by 4 bases and J by 6 bases, with 4 bases between the two germline ends. Here the CDR3 reads CASSYANSPLHF. CDR3 sequence (DNA): TGTGCCAGCAGTTATGCTAATTCACCCCTCCACTTT.

The chain links TRBV27 to TRBJ2-7; TRBD1 might be the D (5 bases). The CDR3 runs to 15 residues. V dropped 6 bases and J dropped 2 bases, with 17 bases sitting between them. From germline, CDR1 is MNHEY and CDR2 SMNVEV (reference sequence). The CDR3 reads CASRTQGIGAYEQYF. CDR3 nucleotides: TGTGCCAGCAGGACCCAAGGGATAGGGGCCTACGAGCAGTACTTC.

This clonotype was observed a handful of times. V gene TRBV7-2 combines with J gene TRBJ1-4; possibly TRBD1 for D (5 bases). The germline V gene encodes CDR1 SGHTA and CDR2 FQGNSA. Trimming removed 3 bases at V and 2 bases at J, with 13 bases between. CDR3 size: 16 residues. Here the CDR3 reads CASSLGQQWTNEKLFF. The CDR3 nucleotides are TGTGCCAGCAGCTTGGGGCAACAGTGGACTAATGAAAAACTGTTTTTT.

This clonotype was detected many times. The J gene is TRBJ1-2, the V gene TRBV7-3; 7 nucleotides align to TRBD1. V lost 5 bases and J lost 4; bases outside the gene matches: 10. Germline V lookup: CDR1 SGHTA, CDR2 FQGTGA. The CDR3 runs 15 residues. The CDR3: CASSPTRGGSYGYTF. The CDR3, as DNA: TGTGCCAGCAGCCCAACCAGGGGGGGTAGCTATGGCTACACCTTC.

In its sample, this clonotype was seen a few times. V is TRBV24-1 and J is TRBJ2-1; 8 nucleotides line up with TRBD1. From germline, CDR1 is KGHDR and CDR2 SFDVKD. The CDR3 runs 16 residues. The J segment lost 7 bases and the V segment lost 4 bases, leaving 11 bases of the junction unmatched. CDR3 DNA: TGTGCCACCAGTGACTCTACAGGGGGACTCTTTAATGAGCAGTTCTTC. It yields the protein CATSDSTGGLFNEQFF.

The chain couples TRBV24-1 to TRBJ1-2; D gene ambiguous. Germline CDR1 reads KGHDR; CDR2 reads SFDVKD. Trimming stripped 3 bases from V and 3 bases from J, with 16 bases between. The CDR3 totals 16 residues. In nucleotides, the CDR3 is TGTGCCACCAGTGATCCCCGACAACTCAATCACTATGGCTACACCTTC. This gives the protein CATSDPRQLNHYGYTF.

The rearrangement uses TRBV4-2 and TRBJ2-4; 10 bases are shared with TRBD1. This CDR3 region has 18 residues. J lost 5 bases, V lost 3 bases, and 13 bases had no gene match. Germline CDR1 reads LGHNA; CDR2 reads YNFKEQ. The DNA of the CDR3 is TGTGCCAGCAGCCAGGATGCCGGGACAGGGGATGTTGAAAACATTCAGTACTTC. Translated: CASSQDAGTGDVENIQYF.

V usage is TRBV27 and J usage is TRBJ2-7; 8 nucleotides match TRBD2. The CDR3 has 15 residues. The V gene's germline CDR1 is MNHEY and CDR2 SMNVEV (reference sequence). The V gene end was trimmed by 2 bases and the J gene end by 2 bases; junction bases not matched to a gene: 5. The DNA for the CDR3 is TGTGCCAGCAGTTTAGGCGGGGGGTCCACCTACGAGCAGTACGTC. Encoded protein: CASSLGGGSTYEQYV.

The chain is built from TRBV10-3 and TRBJ1-1, with D perhaps TRBD1 (6 bases). The V end was cut by 5 bases, the J end by 2 bases, with 12 bases between. The CDR3 extends over 14 amino acids. The germline gives CDR1 ENHRY, CDR2 SYGVKD. CDR3 loop: CAISPLDSNTEAFF. DNA of the CDR3: TGTGCCATCAGTCCCCTGGACAGTAACACTGAAGCTTTCTTT.

The chain joins TRBV6-6 to TRBJ1-5, with D perhaps TRBD2 (5 bases). The J call may be mistaken, given a closer DNA end match to TRBJ2-3. Germline CDR1 is MNHNY and CDR2 is SVGAGI (reference sequence). The CDR3 spans 15 residues. CDR3 in amino acids: CASSSDGISNQPQYF. DNA of the CDR3: TGTGCCAGCAGTTCCGACGGGATTAGCAATCAGCCCCAGTATTTT.

CDR3 sequence reads: CASSQGGGVGGYTF. Written as DNA, the CDR3 is TGTGCCAGCAGCCAAGGCGGGGGGGTTGGTGGCTACACCTTC. This chain uses TRBV3-1 with TRBJ1-2, with D possibly TRBD1 on 5 matching bases. Germline V CDR1 and CDR2: LGHDT, YNNKEL (reference sequence). Trimming cost V 1 base and J 7 bases, with 13 bases left between them. The CDR3 runs to 14 residues.

This chain connects TRBV18 to TRBJ1-4; D call uncertain. Trimming pared 2 bases from V and 0 bases from J, leaving 7 bases between. The length of the CDR3 is 15 residues. Germline V gives CDR1 KGHSH, CDR2 LQKENI. The CDR3 DNA reads as TGTGCCAGCTCACCAGGCGTCTCAACTAATGAAAAACTGTTTTTT. Translating it yields CASSPGVSTNEKLFF.

This clonotype has more than one count but fewer than ten. V and J are TRBV7-3 and TRBJ2-5; a weak D match, TRBD2 (5 bases). CDR1 and CDR2 from the germline V gene are SGHTA and FQGTGA. The V and J ends lost 5 bases and 1 base respectively, with 14 bases between them. The CDR3 has 15 amino acids. The CDR3 DNA is TGTGCCAGCAGCGCCAACGGGAATTCCCAAGAGACCCAGTACTTC. Amino acid sequence: CASSANGNSQETQYF.

This clonotype was found a few times. This chain joins TRBV6-1 and TRBJ2-7, with 7 bases fitting TRBD2. The V gene end was trimmed by 6 bases and the J gene end by 3 bases; junction bases not matched to a gene: 8. CDR1 and CDR2 from the germline V gene are MNHNS and SASEGT. CDR3 length equals 14 residues. The CDR3 loop is CASRESGVYYEQYF. CDR3 coding DNA: TGTGCCAGCAGGGAAAGCGGGGTTTACTACGAGCAGTACTTC.

The V gene is TRBV6-1, the J gene TRBJ1-5; D uncertain. The ends were cut back, 2 bases at V and 3 bases at J, with 14 bases in the middle. This CDR3 comprises 16 residues. Looked up from germline, CDR1 is MNHNS and CDR2 is SASEGT. This CDR3 reads CASSEIIDISNQPQHF. The CDR3 nucleotides are TGTGCCAGCAGTGAAATTATTGACATCTCCAATCAGCCCCAGCATTTT.

This clonotype was counted a single time. The chain employs TRBV10-2 and TRBJ2-1; 9 bases line up with TRBD1. Germline lookup yields CDR1 WSHSY and CDR2 SAAADI. V was pared by 4 bases and J by 4 bases, with 5 bases of the junction left unmatched. The CDR3 sequence is 15 residues long. The CDR3 nucleotides read TGCGCCAGCAGTGCTACAGGGGGCGGATACAATGAGCAGTTCTTC. It encodes CASSATGGGYNEQFF.

This clonotype was counted many times. This chain connects TRBV6-2 or TRBV6-3 to TRBJ2-2; TRBD1 is a possible D gene (6 bases). From germline, CDR1 is MNHEY and CDR2 SVGEGT. CDR3 length: 14 residues. V was pared by 4 bases and J by 4 bases, with 10 bases between. CDR3 protein: CASSLDSFTGELFF. The CDR3 DNA sequence: TGTGCCAGCAGTTTGGACAGCTTCACCGGGGAGCTGTTTTTT.

This clonotype came up a few times. This rearrangement joins TRBV6-6 to TRBJ2-3; D is unclear. Germline CDR1 reads MNHNY; CDR2 reads SVGAGI (reference sequence). The CDR3 extends over 14 amino acids. Trimming cost V 0 bases and J 2 bases, with 6 bases left between them. The CDR3: CASSYSGNTDTQYF. In nucleotides, the CDR3 is TGTGCCAGCAGTTACTCAGGGAACACAGATACGCAGTATTTT.

This clonotype was observed a handful of times. The chain joins TRBV24-1 to TRBJ2-1, with D possibly TRBD1 on 6 matching bases. Trimming pared 3 bases from V and 8 bases from J, leaving 16 bases between. CDR1 and CDR2 from the germline V gene are KGHDR and SFDVKD. The CDR3 totals 15 residues. The CDR3 loop reads CATSDRTIRGHEQFF. The CDR3 coding sequence is TGTGCCACCAGTGATCGTACTATCAGGGGCCATGAGCAGTTCTTC.

The rearrangement uses TRBV12-3 or TRBV12-4 and TRBJ2-5; D is ambiguous. CDR3 length equals 14 residues. Between the trimmed V and J ends, which lost 6 bases and 4 bases, there was a span of 15 bases. CDR3 sequence (DNA): TGTGCCAGCAGCCCATTGGGTCCACCAGAGACCCAGTACTTC. It codes for CASSPLGPPETQYF.

The table lists this clonotype with many counts. The J gene is TRBJ2-2, the V gene TRBV7-6; D is perhaps TRBD1 (5 bases). CDR1 is SGHVS, CDR2 FNYEAQ, per germline. The CDR3 has 16 amino acids. V lost 2 bases, J lost 6 bases, and 16 bases lay in between. The CDR3 DNA is TGTGCCAGCAGCTTATATCCGCCAGGGCTCGCCGGGGAGCTGTTTTTT. Its protein product is CASSLYPPGLAGELFF.

The rearrangement links TRBV24-1 to TRBJ1-6; D possibly corresponds to TRBD1 (5 bases). Germline V gene data show CDR1 as KGHDR and CDR2 as SFDVKD. The CDR3 loop spans 15 amino acids. V was pared by 0 bases and J by 10 bases, with 12 bases between. The chain's CDR3 is CATSDLGTFTSPLHF. DNA of the CDR3: TGTGCCACCAGTGATTTGGGGACCTTTACCTCACCCCTCCACTTT.

This rearrangement joins TRBV28 to TRBJ2-3, with D possibly matching TRBD2 (7 bases). The germline gives CDR1 MDHEN, CDR2 SYDVKM. Trimming took off 2 bases at V and 5 bases at J, with 11 bases between the two ends. The CDR3 is 14 residues long. This CDR3 reads CASSLVGGQDTQYF. DNA of the CDR3: TGTGCCAGCAGTTTAGTGGGGGGGCAAGATACGCAGTATTTT.

This clonotype was seen many times. V gene TRBV19 combines with J gene TRBJ1-1; no clear D gene. The CDR3 is 13 amino acids. Looked up from germline, CDR1 is LNHDA and CDR2 is SQIVND (reference sequence). Trimming pared 5 bases from V and 0 bases from J, leaving 7 bases between. The CDR3 nucleotides read TGTGCCAGTAGTGTTCGTCTGAACACTGAAGCTTTCTTT. As protein: CASSVRLNTEAFF. The variable domain in full, completed from reference TRBV19 and TRBJ1-1, reads DGGITQSPKYLFRKEGQNVTLSCEQNLNHDAMYWYRQDPGQGLRLIYYSQIVNDFQKGDIAEGYSVSREKKESFPLTVTSAQKNPTAFYLCASSVRLNTEAFFGQGTRLTVV.